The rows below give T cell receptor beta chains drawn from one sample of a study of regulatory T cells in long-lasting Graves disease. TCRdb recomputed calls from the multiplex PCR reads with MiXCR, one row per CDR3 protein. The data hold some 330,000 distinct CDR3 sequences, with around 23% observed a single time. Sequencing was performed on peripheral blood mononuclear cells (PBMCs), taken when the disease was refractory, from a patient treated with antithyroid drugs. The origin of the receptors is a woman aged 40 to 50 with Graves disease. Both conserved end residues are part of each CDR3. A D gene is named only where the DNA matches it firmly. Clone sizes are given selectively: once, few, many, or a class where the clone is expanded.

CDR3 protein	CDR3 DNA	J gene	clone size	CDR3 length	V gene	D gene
CASSPLAGPLEDTGELFF	TGTGCCAGCAGTCCCCTAGCGGGACCCTTAGAGGACACCGGGGAGCTGTTTTTT	TRBJ2-2	NA	18	TRBV27	TRBD2
CASSKTWSSYEQYF	TGTGCCAGTAGTAAGACATGGAGCTCCTACGAGCAGTACTTC	TRBJ2-7	few	14	TRBV19	NA
CASSYGLAGEREQFF	TGTGCCAGCAGCTATGGACTAGCGGGAGAAAGGGAGCAGTTCTTC	TRBJ2-1	NA	15	TRBV7-2	TRBD2
CASRAGNTGELFF	TGTGCCAGCCGGGCGGGAAATACCGGGGAGCTGTTTTTT	TRBJ2-2	few	13	TRBV7-3	NA
CASKLNTQYF	TGTGCCAGCAAGTTGAATACGCAGTATTTT	TRBJ2-3	few	10	TRBV2	NA
CATSEPDRDTGELFF	TGTGCCACCAGTGAACCGGACAGGGACACCGGGGAGCTGTTTTTT	TRBJ2-2	many	15	TRBV24-1	TRBD1
CASSPNPRRNTEAFF	TGCGCCAGCAGCCCGAACCCCAGAAGGAACACTGAAGCTTTCTTT	TRBJ1-1	NA	15	TRBV4-1	NA
CASRPGTPSYEQYF	TGTGCCAGCAGACCCGGGACTCCATCCTACGAGCAGTACTTC	TRBJ2-7	many	14	TRBV28	NA
CSARAGTSVTSTDTQYF	TGCAGTGCTAGAGCGGGGACTAGCGTCACTAGCACAGATACGCAGTATTTT	TRBJ2-3	few	17	TRBV20-1	TRBD2
CASSVGPRGAEAFF	TGTGCCAGCAGCGTGGGCCCGCGAGGCGCTGAAGCTTTCTTT	TRBJ1-1	many	14	TRBV9	NA
CASNGRGLLGQPQHF	TGTGCCAGTAATGGCAGGGGGTTGCTGGGGCAGCCCCAGCATTTT	TRBJ1-5	NA	15	TRBV19	TRBD1
CASSLAYRGQETQYF	TGTGCCAGCAGTTTAGCTTACAGGGGTCAGGAGACCCAGTACTTC	TRBJ2-5	many	15	TRBV28	TRBD1
CASSQDLRRTEAFF	TGCGCCAGCAGCCAAGATTTGAGGCGGACTGAAGCTTTCTTT	TRBJ1-1	few	14	TRBV4-1	NA
CATSRDPGGELFF	TGTGCCACCAGCAGAGATCCAGGCGGGGAGCTGTTTTTT	TRBJ2-2	many	13	TRBV15	NA
CASSIGQSPGNTIYF	TGTGCCAGTAGTATTGGACAGTCCCCGGGAAACACCATATATTTT	TRBJ1-3	NA	15	TRBV19	NA
CASSLARQGRRTYEQYF	TGTGCCAGCAGCTTAGCACGACAGGGGCGACGAACCTACGAGCAGTACTTC	TRBJ2-7	many	17	TRBV7-2	TRBD1
CASTADVATNEKLFF	TGTGCCAGCACCGCTGATGTTGCAACTAATGAAAAACTGTTTTTT	TRBJ1-4	once	15	TRBV12-3/TRBV12-4	NA
CASSQDGTGTNEKLFF	TGTGCCAGCAGCCAAGATGGGACAGGGACTAATGAAAAACTGTTTTTT	TRBJ1-4	NA	16	TRBV3-1	TRBD1
CSVWGSGGNTIYF	TGCAGCGTCTGGGGATCCGGTGGAAACACCATATATTTT	TRBJ1-3	few	13	TRBV29-1	NA
CASSEFPVETGTFGTQYF	TGCGCCAGCAGTGAGTTTCCGGTGGAGACAGGGACTTTCGGGACCCAGTACTTC	TRBJ2-5	few	18	TRBV10-2	NA
CSVERGAGREGGQPQHF	TGCAGCGTTGAAAGGGGGGCAGGGCGAGAAGGGGGTCAGCCCCAGCATTTT	TRBJ1-5	NA	17	TRBV29-1	NA
CASSPDRVYPFAEAFF	TGTGCCAGCAGCCCAGACAGGGTATATCCCTTCGCGGAAGCTTTCTTT	TRBJ1-1	NA	16	TRBV3-1	TRBD1
CASSSTVGTQYF	TGTGCCAGCAGCTCAACTGTAGGGACCCAGTACTTC	TRBJ2-5	few	12	TRBV7-2	NA
CASSAARRAAQPQHF	TGTGCCAGCAGCGCTGCCCGTCGGGCGGCTCAGCCCCAGCATTTT	TRBJ1-5	many	15	TRBV2	NA
CSARGPGLVGAKNIQYF	TGCAGTGCTAGAGGGCCAGGACTAGTGGGGGCCAAAAACATTCAGTACTTC	TRBJ2-4	NA	17	TRBV20-1	TRBD2
CASSLNGQGKYF	TGTGCCAGCAGCTTAAATGGACAGGGGAAGTACTTC	TRBJ2-7	many	12	TRBV7-3	TRBD1
CASTEQRPTSEAFF	TGTGCCAGCACCGAACAGCGCCCGACCTCTGAAGCTTTCTTT	TRBJ1-1	many	14	TRBV12-3/TRBV12-4	NA
CASSSRTEQETQYF	TGTGCCAGCTCATCTCGGACAGAGCAAGAGACCCAGTACTTC	TRBJ2-5	many	14	TRBV18	NA
CASSFSFFGEQYF	TGTGCCAGCAGCTTTTCTTTTTTTGGCGAGCAGTACTTC	TRBJ2-7	many	13	TRBV7-9	NA
CASSIQDGYEQYF	TGTGCCAGTAGTATCCAGGACGGCTACGAGCAGTACTTC	TRBJ2-7	NA	13	TRBV19	NA
CSATIGRETQYF	TGCAGTGCAACTATAGGGCGGGAGACCCAGTACTTC	TRBJ2-5	many	12	TRBV20-1	NA
CASSQGVDQYF	TGTGCCAGCTCTCAAGGGGTGGACCAGTACTTC	TRBJ2-5	NA	11	TRBV18	NA
CSARDTPWSTGELFF	TGCAGTGCTAGAGATACTCCGTGGAGCACCGGGGAGCTGTTTTTT	TRBJ2-2	few	15	TRBV20-1	NA
CASSVMEDTGELFF	TGTGCCAGCAGTGTTATGGAGGATACCGGGGAGCTGTTTTTT	TRBJ2-2	NA	14	TRBV2	NA
CASSLGTGGNTIYF	TGTGCCAGCAGCTTAGGTACAGGGGGAAACACCATATATTTT	TRBJ1-3	few	14	TRBV7-8	NA
CASSDSRQGARVGNTEAFF	TGCGCCAGCAGTGATTCAAGACAGGGGGCTAGGGTTGGGAACACTGAAGCTTTCTTT	TRBJ1-1	many	19	TRBV10-1	TRBD1
CASSFRNIQYF	TGTGCCAGCAGTTTTCGGAACATTCAGTACTTC	TRBJ2-4	NA	11	TRBV27	NA
CASRLAPHASYEQYF	TGTGCCAGCAGACTCGCCCCGCATGCGTCCTACGAGCAGTACTTC	TRBJ2-7	few	15	TRBV11-2	NA
CASWEGWSDTEAFF	TGTGCCAGTTGGGAGGGATGGTCAGACACTGAAGCTTTCTTT	TRBJ1-1	NA	14	TRBV19	NA
CASSQGTTNEKLFF	TGTGCCAGCAGCCAAGGGACAACTAATGAAAAACTGTTTTTT	TRBJ1-4	many	14	TRBV3-1	NA
CASSFWTRERSTGELFF	TGTGCCAGCAGCTTTTGGACCCGGGAGAGGTCTACCGGGGAGCTGTTTTTT	TRBJ2-2	NA	17	TRBV12-3/TRBV12-4	NA
CSARPPGLAYTGELFF	TGCAGTGCTAGACCCCCGGGACTAGCATACACCGGGGAGCTGTTTTTT	TRBJ2-2	many	16	TRBV20-1	TRBD2
CASTSDANTGELFF	TGTGCCAGCACGTCGGACGCGAACACCGGGGAGCTGTTTTTT	TRBJ2-2	few	14	TRBV25-1	NA
CASSLPGQGPSETQYF	TGTGCCAGCAGCCTACCGGGACAGGGGCCGTCAGAGACCCAGTACTTC	TRBJ2-5	NA	16	TRBV9	TRBD1
CASSILATGNQPQHF	TGTGCCAGTAGTATTCTGGCGACAGGTAATCAGCCCCAGCATTTT	TRBJ1-5	few	15	TRBV19	NA
CASTDGGLDTEAFF	TGTGCCAGCACTGATGGGGGTCTGGACACTGAAGCTTTCTTT	TRBJ1-1	NA	14	TRBV7-9	NA